The 23 T cell receptor beta chains below were found in one sample sequenced in a study of blood T cell repertoires in COVID-19 (dated by TCRdb to about 2020). Library method: the immunoSEQ multiplex PCR assay. TCRdb provides this immuneACCESS table in a form limited to in-frame rearrangements. Some clones are lacking; in checked studies, under half of them reflect an unresolved V gene, and why the rest are absent is not known. The sample table shows some 93,000 clones, and approximately 86% are seen once. Under 8% of the sample goes to the ten largest clones. Sequencing input: peripheral blood. The receptor source for this set is a man in his sixties with acute or convalescent COVID-19.

V gene TRBV30 combines with J gene TRBJ1-2; 7 bases line up with TRBD1. Trimming took 8 bases from V and 2 from J; bases not matched to a gene: 8. In germline, CDR1 is GTSNPN, CDR2 SVGIG (reference sequence). The CDR3 spans 13 residues. The CDR3 DNA reads TGTGCCGCTGCCCAGGACAGGAACTATGGCTACACCTTC. This encodes CAAAQDRNYGYTF.

The chain combines TRBV7-8 with TRBJ1-3; weak D call: TRBD1 (5 bases). The V end was cut by 3 bases, the J end by 0 bases, with 15 bases between. From germline, CDR1 is SGHVS and CDR2 FQNEAQ. This CDR3 has 17 amino acids. This CDR3 is CASSFLRTPSSGNTIYF. In DNA form, the CDR3 reads TGTGCCAGCAGCTTCCTCCGGACACCGAGCTCTGGAAACACCATATATTTT.

The chain is built from TRBV6-7 and TRBJ1-1; tentatively, D is TRBD1 (5 bases). TRBV6-7 is sorted into the ORF group, with uncertain function. Deletions cut 2 bases from V and 5 bases from J, with 15 bases between. The CDR3 extends over 15 amino acids. CDR3 sequence: CASSYVPQGRTEAFF. The CDR3, as DNA: TGTGCCAGCAGTTACGTCCCCCAGGGTCGGACTGAAGCTTTCTTT.

The rearrangement links TRBV7-9 to TRBJ1-2; 10 nucleotides line up with TRBD1. The CDR3 consists of 16 residues. V trimming: 1 base; J trimming: 3 bases; junction bases outside the gene matches: 5. Germline V gene lookup returns CDR1 SEHNR and CDR2 FQNEAQ (reference sequence). The CDR3 DNA sequence: TGTGCCAGCAGCTTAGGACGGGACAGGGGATACTATGGCTACACCTTC. Amino acid sequence: CASSLGRDRGYYGYTF.

The chain has TRBV2 and TRBJ1-1, with unresolved D. Germline CDR1 reads SNHLY; CDR2 reads FYNNEI. The CDR3 has 15 amino acids. Between the trimmed V and J ends, which lost 0 bases and 4 bases, there was a span of 12 bases. The CDR3 reads CASSEARTGGTEAFF. Here the CDR3 DNA reads TGTGCCAGCAGTGAAGCCCGGACGGGAGGCACTGAAGCTTTCTTT.

The V call is TRBV6-6, the J call TRBJ2-5; D is perhaps TRBD2 (6 bases). This CDR3 has 13 residues. Trimming took 6 bases from V and 5 from J, leaving 13 bases between them. Germline lookup yields CDR1 MNHNY and CDR2 SVGAGI (reference sequence). CDR3 DNA sequence: TGTGCCAGCAGCTTTACTAGCAGGGAGACCCAGTACTTC. Encoded protein: CASSFTSRETQYF.

CDR3 nucleotide sequence: TGTGCCGGGGGACAGGGGAGTGACAATGAGCAGTTCTTC. This translates into CAGGQGSDNEQFF. This chain links TRBV5-4 with TRBJ2-1; 10 positions match TRBD1. This CDR3 has 13 residues. V lost 10 bases, J lost 5 bases, and 6 bases stayed unmatched. The germline CDR1 and CDR2 sequences are SGHNT and YYREEE (reference sequence).

The chain is built from TRBV11-3 and TRBJ2-5; D unclear. The CDR3 is 13 residues long. The V gene's germline CDR1 is SGHNT and CDR2 YENEEA. With 2 bases removed from V and 3 bases from J, the gap between germline ends came to 7 bases. CDR3 sequence reads: CASSLNSKETQYF. The CDR3 DNA follows: TGTGCCAGCAGCTTAAACTCTAAAGAGACCCAGTACTTC.

The V gene is TRBV21-1, the J gene TRBJ2-5; whether TRBD2, the table's D call, matches the DNA was not checked. TRBV21-1 is deemed a pseudogene. This CDR3 contains 15 residues. The CDR3 bases are TGTGCCAGCAGCAAAAGGCGGGGTGGAGAGGGGACCCAGTACTTC. The encoded protein is CASSKRRGGEGTQYF.

DNA of the CDR3: TGCGCCAGCAGCTTGGACACCGCCACCGGGGAGCTGTTTTTT. It is translated as CASSLDTATGELFF. This rearrangement joins TRBV5-1 to TRBJ2-2; D gene unclear. CDR1 and CDR2 from the germline V gene are SGHRS and YFSETQ. This CDR3 has 14 amino acids. V dropped 0 bases and J dropped 4 bases, with 7 bases sitting between them.

This clone showed up just once. V and J are TRBV7-9 and TRBJ2-1; possibly TRBD1 for D (5 bases). Trimming removed 7 bases at V and 6 bases at J, with 16 bases between. CDR3 size: 14 residues. The germline V gene encodes CDR1 SEHNR and CDR2 FQNEAQ (reference sequence). The CDR3 loop is CASNRPGLVNEQFF. The CDR3 DNA follows: TGTGCCAGCAACAGGCCGGGCCTGGTCAATGAGCAGTTCTTC. Variable domain in full (rest from reference TRBV7-9 and TRBJ2-1): DTGVSQNPRHKITKRGQNVTFRCDPISEHNRLYWYRQTLGQGPEFLTYFQNEAQLEKSRLLSDRFSAERPKGSFSTLEIQRTEQGDSAMYLCASNRPGLVNEQFFGPGTRLTVL.

This clone occurred a few times. The V and J genes are TRBV28 and TRBJ1-1; perhaps TRBD1 as D (6 bases). Trimming took off 2 bases at V and 2 bases at J, with 12 bases between the two ends. The CDR3 contains 15 residues. Germline-derived CDR1 and CDR2 are MDHEN and SYDVKM. In nucleotides, the CDR3 is TGTGCCAGCAGTTTAATGGACAGAACCAACACTGAAGCTTTCTTT. It specifies CASSLMDRTNTEAFF.

This rearrangement joins TRBV5-6 to TRBJ1-4; 8 bases fit TRBD1. The CDR3 extends over 17 amino acids. Germline V gives CDR1 SGHDT, CDR2 YYEEEE. V trimming: 3 bases; J trimming: 5 bases; junction bases outside the gene matches: 12. CDR3: CASSSRHLDRENEKLFF. DNA for the CDR3: TGTGCCAGCAGCTCGCGCCACCTGGACAGGGAAAATGAAAAACTGTTTTTT.

This clone was seen just once. This chain joins TRBV15 and TRBJ2-3; possibly TRBD1 for D (6 bases). CDR3 length equals 15 residues. Germline V gene lookup returns CDR1 LNHNV and CDR2 YYDKDF (reference sequence). With 3 bases removed from V and 3 bases from J, the gap between germline ends came to 13 bases. This CDR3 is CATSSNRVGTDTQYF. CDR3 in DNA: TGTGCCACCAGCAGCAACAGGGTTGGGACAGATACGCAGTATTTT.

V usage is TRBV6-2 or TRBV6-3 and J usage is TRBJ1-5; 7 nucleotides line up with TRBD1. CDR3 length: 15 amino acids. Per germline, CDR1 MNHEY and CDR2 SVGEGT. With V trimmed by 5 bases and J by 3 bases, 7 bases remained unmatched. CDR3 nucleotide sequence: TGTGCCAGCAGTGATATACAGGGGATCAATCAGCCCCAGCATTTT. It specifies CASSDIQGINQPQHF.

J is TRBJ1-1 and V is TRBV4-1; a possible D gene is TRBD1 (5 bases). V lost 4 bases to trimming and J lost 1 base, with 10 bases between them. In germline, CDR1 is MGHRA, CDR2 YSYEKL. The CDR3 has 14 residues. Here the CDR3 DNA reads TGCGCCAGCAGCCCGGACCAGGGGAACACTGAAGCTTTCTTT. Translated: CASSPDQGNTEAFF.

V is TRBV6-5 and J is TRBJ1-1; D might be TRBD1 (5 bases). The germline gives CDR1 MNHEY, CDR2 SVGAGI. V lost 8 bases and J 4 bases, leaving 17 bases between the germline ends. The CDR3 runs 14 residues. The CDR3: CASETALGGTEAFF. The CDR3 nucleotides read TGTGCCAGCGAAACGGCACTCGGGGGCACTGAAGCTTTCTTT.

This clone was observed a handful of times. This chain uses TRBV27 with TRBJ1-2; D possibly corresponds to TRBD1 (5 bases). The V and J ends lost 2 bases and 0 bases respectively, with 7 bases between them. Germline V gene lookup returns CDR1 MNHEY and CDR2 SMNVEV (reference sequence). The CDR3 sequence is 14 residues long. The CDR3 bases are TGTGCCAGCAGTTTACAAGGGGCTAACTATGGCTACACCTTC. Residues: CASSLQGANYGYTF.

In nucleotides, the CDR3 is TGTGCCAGTGGACTGTTCGGTGAAAAACTGTTTTTT. Protein: CASGLFGEKLFF. The chain is built from TRBV28 and TRBJ1-4; D is ambiguous. Trimming pared 9 bases from V and 7 bases from J, leaving 12 bases between. The germline gives CDR1 MDHEN, CDR2 SYDVKM. This CDR3 is 12 amino acids long.

The V and J genes are TRBV4-1 and TRBJ2-7; 9 bases line up with TRBD1. Germline CDR1 reads MGHRA; CDR2 reads YSYEKL. The CDR3 contains 16 residues. The V gene end was trimmed by 4 bases and the J gene end by 5 bases; junction bases not matched to a gene: 12. The CDR3 DNA follows: TGCGCCAGCAGCCGGGGGGGGACAGGGCGCCAGGACGAGCAGTACTTC. Residues: CASSRGGTGRQDEQYF.

V gene TRBV27 combines with J gene TRBJ2-5; TRBD1 aligns across 8 bases. CDR3 length: 16 residues. Germline V lookup: CDR1 MNHEY, CDR2 SMNVEV (reference sequence). With 6 bases clipped from V and 4 bases from J, the junction kept 13 bases outside the gene matches. CDR3 sequence: CASRSEFAGGAETQYF. Written as DNA, the CDR3 is TGTGCCAGCAGGTCGGAATTTGCAGGGGGCGCAGAGACCCAGTACTTC.

V usage is TRBV4-1 and J usage is TRBJ1-2; 7 positions agree with TRBD1. J gave up 5 bases and V 2 bases, and 8 bases lay outside the gene matches. CDR3 length: 15 residues. Per the germline V gene, CDR1 is MGHRA and CDR2 is YSYEKL. The CDR3 spells CASSQISTGAYGYTF. As DNA, the CDR3 is TGCGCCAGCAGCCAAATTTCAACAGGGGCTTATGGCTACACCTTC.

The J gene is TRBJ2-2, the V gene TRBV5-1; the match to TRBD2 covers 14 bases. This CDR3 is 17 amino acids long. The V segment lost 0 bases and the J segment 8 bases; nucleotides outside the gene matches: 6. Per germline, CDR1 SGHRS and CDR2 YFSETQ. In DNA, the CDR3 is TGCGCCAGCAGCTTGGATGGACTAGCGGGAGGATCGGGGGAGCTGTTTTTT. Its protein is CASSLDGLAGGSGELFF.